This note documents a single T cell receptor (beta chain) sequence. The entry originates in a study of CD8 T cells in Susac syndrome. This CDR3 contains 16 residues. Per the germline V gene, CDR1 is MGHRA and CDR2 is YSYEKL. The V gene end was trimmed by 0 bases and the J gene end by 7 bases; junction bases not matched to a gene: 7. Random hexamers were used to reverse transcribe the RNA input (0.5 to 1 ug). TCRdb called the immunoSEQ multiplex PCR reads again in MiXCR, with one record for every CDR3 protein. The sample includes approximately 46,000 distinct CDR3 sequences, almost 95% of them seen just once.

The sequence derives from a human donor in good health. This chain uses TRBV4-1 with TRBJ2-5; 11 bases line up with TRBD1. The material sequenced was CD8+ T cells from PBMCs. CDR3 in DNA: TGCGCCAGCAGCCAAGACAGGACAGGGGGCATCGGGACCCAGTACTTC. Protein product: CASSQDRTGGIGTQYF.